This T cell receptor (beta chain) was obtained from a study of T cell responses to AZD1222 COVID-19 vaccine. The protocol was immunoSEQ multiplex PCR, while the TCRdb copy is restricted to in-frame clones and leaves out a portion. The sample lists about 180,000 clones, 88% occurring once. This clone was seen only a few times. Germline V gene sequence: CDR1 MNHNY, CDR2 SVGAGI (reference sequence). Unmatched junction bases numbered 5, after V lost 5 bases and J lost 0 bases. The CDR3 loop spans 17 amino acids. This receptor was identified in an adult who received the AZD1222 COVID-19 vaccine. The sample in question was peripheral blood, obtained 28 days after the second AZD1222 dose. The chain combines TRBV6-6 with TRBJ2-7, with 15 bases that match TRBD2. CDR3 coding DNA: TGTGCCAGCAGTCACCGGACTAGCGGGAGGGTCTCCTACGAGCAGTACTTC. It translates to CASSHRTSGRVSYEQYF.